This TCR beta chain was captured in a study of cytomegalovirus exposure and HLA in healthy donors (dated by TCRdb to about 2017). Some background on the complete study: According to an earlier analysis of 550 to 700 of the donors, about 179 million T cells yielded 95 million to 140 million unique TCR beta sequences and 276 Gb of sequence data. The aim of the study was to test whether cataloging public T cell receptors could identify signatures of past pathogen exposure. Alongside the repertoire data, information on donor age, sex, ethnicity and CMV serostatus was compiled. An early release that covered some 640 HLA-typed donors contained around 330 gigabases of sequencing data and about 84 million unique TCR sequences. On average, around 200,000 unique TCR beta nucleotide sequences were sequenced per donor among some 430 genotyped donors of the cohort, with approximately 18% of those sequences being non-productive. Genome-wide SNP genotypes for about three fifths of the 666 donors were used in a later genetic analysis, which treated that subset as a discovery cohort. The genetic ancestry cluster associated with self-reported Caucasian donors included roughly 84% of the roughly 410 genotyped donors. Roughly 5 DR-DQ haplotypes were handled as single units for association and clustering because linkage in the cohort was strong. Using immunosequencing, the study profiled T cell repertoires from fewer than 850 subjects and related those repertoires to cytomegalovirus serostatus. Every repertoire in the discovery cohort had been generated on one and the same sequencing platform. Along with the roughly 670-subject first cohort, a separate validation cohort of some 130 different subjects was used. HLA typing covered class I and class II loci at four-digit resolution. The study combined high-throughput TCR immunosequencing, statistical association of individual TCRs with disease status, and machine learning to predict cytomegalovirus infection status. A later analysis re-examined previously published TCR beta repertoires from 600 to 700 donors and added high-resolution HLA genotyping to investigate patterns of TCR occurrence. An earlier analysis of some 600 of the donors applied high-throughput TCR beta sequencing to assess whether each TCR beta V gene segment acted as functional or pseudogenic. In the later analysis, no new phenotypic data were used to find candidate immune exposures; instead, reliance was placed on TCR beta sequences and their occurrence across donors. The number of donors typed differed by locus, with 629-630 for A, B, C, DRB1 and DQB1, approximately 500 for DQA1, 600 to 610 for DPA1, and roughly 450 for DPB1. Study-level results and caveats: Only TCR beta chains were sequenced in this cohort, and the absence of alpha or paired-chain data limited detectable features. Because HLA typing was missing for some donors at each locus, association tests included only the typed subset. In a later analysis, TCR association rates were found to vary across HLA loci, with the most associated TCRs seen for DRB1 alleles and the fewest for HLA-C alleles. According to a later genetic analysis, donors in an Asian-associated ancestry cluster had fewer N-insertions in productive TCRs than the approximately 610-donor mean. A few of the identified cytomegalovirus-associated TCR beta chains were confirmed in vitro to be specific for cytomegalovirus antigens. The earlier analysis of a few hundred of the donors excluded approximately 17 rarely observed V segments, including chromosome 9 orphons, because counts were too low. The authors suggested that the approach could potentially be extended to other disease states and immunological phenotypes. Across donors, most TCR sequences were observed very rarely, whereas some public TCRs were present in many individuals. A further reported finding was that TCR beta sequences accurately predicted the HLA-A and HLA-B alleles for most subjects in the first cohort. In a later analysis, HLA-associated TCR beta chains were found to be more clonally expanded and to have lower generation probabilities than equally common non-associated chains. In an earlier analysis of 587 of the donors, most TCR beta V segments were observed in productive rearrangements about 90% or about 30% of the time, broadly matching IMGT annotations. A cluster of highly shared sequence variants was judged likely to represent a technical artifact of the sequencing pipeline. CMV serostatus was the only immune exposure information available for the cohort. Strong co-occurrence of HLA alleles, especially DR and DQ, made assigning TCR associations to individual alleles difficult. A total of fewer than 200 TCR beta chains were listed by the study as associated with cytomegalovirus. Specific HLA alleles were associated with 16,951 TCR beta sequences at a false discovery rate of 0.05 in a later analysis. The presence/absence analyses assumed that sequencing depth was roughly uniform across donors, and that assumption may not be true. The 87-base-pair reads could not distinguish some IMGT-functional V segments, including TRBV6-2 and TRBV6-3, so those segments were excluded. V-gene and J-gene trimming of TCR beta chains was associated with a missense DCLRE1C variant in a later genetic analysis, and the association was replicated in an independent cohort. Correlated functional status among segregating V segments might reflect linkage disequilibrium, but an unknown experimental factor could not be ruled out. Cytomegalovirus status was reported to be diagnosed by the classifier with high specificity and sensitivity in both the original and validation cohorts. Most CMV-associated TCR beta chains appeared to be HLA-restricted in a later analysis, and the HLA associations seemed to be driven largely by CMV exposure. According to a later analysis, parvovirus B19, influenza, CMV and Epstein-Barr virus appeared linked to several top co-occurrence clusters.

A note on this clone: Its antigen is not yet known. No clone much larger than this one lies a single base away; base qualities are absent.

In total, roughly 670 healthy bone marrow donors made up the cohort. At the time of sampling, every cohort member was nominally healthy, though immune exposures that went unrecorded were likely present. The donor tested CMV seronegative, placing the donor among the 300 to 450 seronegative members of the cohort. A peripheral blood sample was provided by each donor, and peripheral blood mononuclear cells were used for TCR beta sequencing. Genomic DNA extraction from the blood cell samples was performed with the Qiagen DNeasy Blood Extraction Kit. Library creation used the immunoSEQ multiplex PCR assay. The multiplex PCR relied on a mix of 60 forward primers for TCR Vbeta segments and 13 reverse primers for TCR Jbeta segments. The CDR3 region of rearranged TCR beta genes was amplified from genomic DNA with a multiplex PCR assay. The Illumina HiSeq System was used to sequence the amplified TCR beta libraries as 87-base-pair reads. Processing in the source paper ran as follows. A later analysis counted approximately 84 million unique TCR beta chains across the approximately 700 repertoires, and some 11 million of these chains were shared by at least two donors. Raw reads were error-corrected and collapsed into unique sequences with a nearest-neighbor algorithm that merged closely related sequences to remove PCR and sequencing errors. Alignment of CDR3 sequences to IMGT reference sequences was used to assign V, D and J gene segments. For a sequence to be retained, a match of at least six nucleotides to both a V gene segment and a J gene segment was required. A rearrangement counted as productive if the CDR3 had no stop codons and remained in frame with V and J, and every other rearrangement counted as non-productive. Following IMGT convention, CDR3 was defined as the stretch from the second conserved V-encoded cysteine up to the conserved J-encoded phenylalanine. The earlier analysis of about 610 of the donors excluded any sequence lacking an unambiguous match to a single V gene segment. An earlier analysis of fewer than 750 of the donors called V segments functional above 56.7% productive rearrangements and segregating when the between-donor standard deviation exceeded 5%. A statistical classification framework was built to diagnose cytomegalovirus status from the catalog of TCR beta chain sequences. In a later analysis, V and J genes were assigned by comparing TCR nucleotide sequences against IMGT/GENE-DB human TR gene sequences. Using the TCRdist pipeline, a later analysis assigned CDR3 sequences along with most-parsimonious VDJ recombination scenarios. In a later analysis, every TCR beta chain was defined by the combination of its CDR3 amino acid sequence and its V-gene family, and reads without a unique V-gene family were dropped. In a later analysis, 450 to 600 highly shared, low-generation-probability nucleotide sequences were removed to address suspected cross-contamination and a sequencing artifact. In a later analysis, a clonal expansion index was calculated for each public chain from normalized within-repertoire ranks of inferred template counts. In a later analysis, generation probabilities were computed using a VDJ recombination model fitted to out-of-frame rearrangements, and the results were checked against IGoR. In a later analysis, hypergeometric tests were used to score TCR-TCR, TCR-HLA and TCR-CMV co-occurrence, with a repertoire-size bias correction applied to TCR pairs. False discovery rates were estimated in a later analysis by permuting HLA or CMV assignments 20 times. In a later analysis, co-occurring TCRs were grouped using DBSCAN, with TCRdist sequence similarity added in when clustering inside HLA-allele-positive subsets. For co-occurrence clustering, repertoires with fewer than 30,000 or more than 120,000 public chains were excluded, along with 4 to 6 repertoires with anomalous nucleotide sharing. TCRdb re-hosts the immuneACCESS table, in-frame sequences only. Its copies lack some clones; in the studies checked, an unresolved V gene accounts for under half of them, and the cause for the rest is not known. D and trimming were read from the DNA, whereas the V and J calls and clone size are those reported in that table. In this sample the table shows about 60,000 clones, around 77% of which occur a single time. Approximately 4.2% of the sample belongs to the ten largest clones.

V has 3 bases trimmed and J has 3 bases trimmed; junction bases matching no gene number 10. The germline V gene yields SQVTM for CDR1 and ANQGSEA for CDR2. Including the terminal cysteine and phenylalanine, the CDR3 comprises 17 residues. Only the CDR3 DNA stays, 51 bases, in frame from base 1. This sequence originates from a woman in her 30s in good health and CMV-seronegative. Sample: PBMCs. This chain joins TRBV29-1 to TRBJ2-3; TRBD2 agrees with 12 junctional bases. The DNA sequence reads TGCAGCGTTGAGCGACTAGCGGGAGTGGTAAGAACAGATACGCAGTATTTT. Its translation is CSVERLAGVVRTDTQYF.